The 8 T cell receptor beta chains given below trace back to one sample, sequenced in a study of T cells in Graves' hyperthyroidism and ophthalmopathy. Amplification of TCR beta CDR3 regions was performed using RNA transcripts as template. Initially, a first-round RT-PCR of the TCR CDR3 employed the HTBI primer set. TCRdb re-called the multiplex PCR reads through MiXCR, storing one row per CDR3 protein. Seen here are a few hundred thousand distinct CDR3 sequences, 35% to 50% observed once, and the top ten hold roughly 45%. The specimen sequenced was peripheral blood or thyroid tissue (not recorded which). The receptors were sampled from an adult woman with Graves' disease, either hyperthyroidism or ophthalmopathy (not recorded which).

The chain links TRBV7-9 to TRBJ1-2, with a possible D match to TRBD1 (6 bases). Deletions cut 5 bases from V and 8 bases from J, with 12 bases between. The CDR3 runs 12 residues. Germline values: CDR1 SEHNR, CDR2 FQNEAQ (reference sequence). CDR3 in DNA: TGTGCCAGCAGCCTCCACAGGGTCGGCTACACCTTC. It specifies CASSLHRVGYTF.

This clonotype was detected ten times or more. V usage is TRBV5-6 and J usage is TRBJ1-1; TRBD1 is a possible D gene (5 bases). CDR3 length: 15 amino acids. Looked up from germline, CDR1 is SGHDT and CDR2 is YYEEEE. Trimming stripped 5 bases from V and 0 bases from J, with 14 bases between. The CDR3 reads CASSPTWGMNTEAFF. In nucleotides, the CDR3 is TGTGCCAGCAGTCCGACGTGGGGGATGAACACTGAAGCTTTCTTT.

The CDR3 coding sequence is TGTGCCAGCAGCAATCCCGACGGGGGGACTAATGAAAAACTGTTTTTT. Its translation: CASSNPDGGTNEKLFF. The rearrangement joins TRBV7-4 to TRBJ1-4; D may be TRBD1 (5 bases). The germline V gene encodes CDR1 SGHVT and CDR2 SQSDAQ. This CDR3 contains 16 residues. Trimming pared 5 bases from V and 2 bases from J, leaving 15 bases between.

This clonotype was counted at least ten times. The rearrangement uses TRBV9 and TRBJ1-5; no firm D call. V was pared by 1 base and J by 0 bases, with 5 bases between. CDR3 length: 14 residues. Germline V gene data show CDR1 as SGDLS and CDR2 as YYNGEE. CDR3 bases: TGTGCCAGCAGCGTAAACCCTAGCAATCAGCCCCAGCATTTT. Translating it yields CASSVNPSNQPQHF.

This clonotype occurred a few times. V and J are TRBV7-3 and TRBJ1-2; D is uncertain. Germline CDR1 SGHTA, CDR2 FQGTGA. The CDR3 spans 11 residues. Trimming shortened V by 5 bases and J by 7 bases, and 8 bases separated the two germline ends. Here the CDR3 reads CASSRDGGYTF. CDR3 nucleotides: TGTGCCAGCAGCCGGGATGGTGGCTACACCTTC.

This clonotype has a handful of counts. V usage is TRBV7-4 and J usage is TRBJ2-6, with D perhaps TRBD1 (6 bases). Germline CDR1 SGHVT, CDR2 SQSDAQ. The CDR3 covers 15 residues. With 5 bases removed from V and 3 bases from J, the gap between germline ends came to 11 bases. The CDR3 protein is CASSIGGGGANVLTF. Here the CDR3 DNA reads TGTGCCAGCAGCATTGGGGGCGGTGGGGCCAACGTCCTGACTTTC.

There are many counts of this clonotype. V is TRBV5-1 and J is TRBJ1-3; no clear D. The length of the CDR3 is 15 residues. Trimming took off 1 base at V and 4 bases at J, with 12 bases between the two ends. The V gene's germline CDR1 is SGHRS and CDR2 YFSETQ. In DNA, the CDR3 is TGCGCCAGCAGCTTGAAATCCGGGGTCGGAAACACCATATATTTT. Translating it yields CASSLKSGVGNTIYF.

This clonotype was detected a few times. The chain employs TRBV9 and TRBJ1-3, with no clear D. Deletions cut 4 bases from V and 7 bases from J, with 9 bases between. This CDR3 is built from 12 residues. CDR1 and CDR2 from the germline V gene are SGDLS and YYNGEE. CDR3 DNA sequence: TGTGCCAGCAGCCAAGAGGAGAACACCATATATTTT. Translation: CASSQEENTIYF.